This TCR beta chain appears in the sequencing data of a study of Graves' ophthalmopathy and Graves' hyperthyroidism (dated by TCRdb to between 2018 and 2020). General notes on the study: Peripheral blood was collected at initial diagnosis, before any treatment. TCR beta repertoire signatures were used to distinguish Graves' ophthalmopathy from Graves' hyperthyroidism and to predict progression to ophthalmopathy. In total, 120 to 150 blood samples were TCR-sequenced: approximately 42 ophthalmopathy, some 80 hyperthyroidism and 17 hyperthyroidism-to-ophthalmopathy patients. To explore V-J signatures distinguishing ophthalmopathy from hyperthyroidism, a discovery set of about 99 patients (fewer than 45 ophthalmopathy, about 57 stable hyperthyroidism) was enrolled. The independent validation cohort included 18 to 20 hyperthyroidism patients plus 17 patients who later progressed from hyperthyroidism to ophthalmopathy. In over 5 hyperthyroidism patients, the T-cell repertoire of thyroid tissue was compared with the T-cell repertoire of blood. Once sampling was done, hyperthyroidism patients were given methimazole at a starting dose of 30 mg daily, while ophthalmopathy patients were given high-dose intravenous methylprednisolone. The approximately 100 discovery patients were randomly split 7:3 into training and test sets.

For repertoire sequencing, the TCR beta CDR3 regions were amplified from RNA transcripts. HTBI primers and the Qiagen OneStep RT-PCR kit were used in a first-round RT-PCR, which was followed by a second-round multiplex PCR, size selection and purification. Libraries were sequenced on an Illumina HiSeq2000 using paired-end 100 bp reads. On the study's bioinformatics: SOAPnuke was used for read processing, and reads with adapters, uncalled bases, a mean Phred below 15, or no exact constant-primer or identifier match were discarded. COPE v1.2.5 was used to merge high-quality paired reads. Each unique nucleotide sequence was treated as a clonotype, and MiTCR v1.1 was used to align the clonotypes to the IMGT TRB V, D and J references. The analysis was limited to V-J combinations with a frequency above 0.0001, which together covered about 99% of repertoires. For each V-J combination, a TCR clonal expansion and chaos score was defined as F50 clonal expansion divided by the chaos observed in the TCRdist matrix. Features were reduced by Welch's t-statistics and random forest to approximately 13 V-J combinations, which fed a naive Bayes classifier. The similarity between thyroid and blood repertoires was quantified using the Morisita-Horn index. TCRdb took the public reads, trimmed them with fastp at Q25, ran MiXCR for clone calling and kept in-frame beta chains. Rows with one shared CDR3 protein collapse into an entry with the most common genes and DNA. The V and J calls reflect TCRdb's pipeline rather than the authors' work. The sample table holds hundreds of thousands of distinct CDR3 sequences, of which 20% to 25% were seen once. Approximately 3% of the sample is held by the ten biggest clonotypes.

This clonotype was picked up a small number of times. There is no known antigen for this receptor. No base quality information exists; no much larger clone differs at one position. Hyperthyroidism was defined as stable when no progression to ophthalmopathy occurred within 18 months of follow-up. Hyperthyroidism patients were newly diagnosed, with disease duration under 2 months, and aged 18 to 65 years. Patients were excluded if they had other autoimmune diseases, uncontrolled infections, pregnancy or lactation. Clinical symptoms, serum thyroxine, TRAb, thyroid ultrasound and orbital computed tomography were used for diagnosis. PBMCs were isolated from 8 to 10 ml of fresh peripheral blood by Ficoll-Paque density gradient centrifugation. Total RNA was extracted with Trizol reagent and quality-checked on an Agilent 2100 Bioanalyzer. Broad study findings and their caveats: In validation, the model predicted ophthalmopathy progression with 70.59% sensitivity and approximately 72% specificity; some twelve predicted patients were CT-confirmed with GO in a median of approximately 6.5 months. No statistical method was used to predetermine the sample size, and group allocation was not hidden from the investigators. Most of the expanded thyroid clonotypes with a frequency above 0.001 were also detected in blood, and it was suggested that the thyroid immune response may be reflected by blood repertoires. Ophthalmopathy was separated from stable hyperthyroidism by the 13-signature model with about 89% sensitivity and around 81% specificity in cross-validation and with 80%/75% in the test set.

The clonotype comes from a woman under 30 with stable Graves' hyperthyroidism. Donor details come from another sample of the same person, matched by shared clones. Sequencing was performed on peripheral blood.

The CDR3 region reads CASSLGQVVLSPLHF. The DNA sequence is TGTGCCAGCAGCCTAGGACAGGTGGTCCTTTCACCCCTCCACTTT. The chain is encoded by TRBV7-8 joined to TRBJ1-6; 7 nucleotides in the junction match TRBD1. Measured from the cysteine to the phenylalanine, the CDR3 is 15 residues long. The only DNA kept is the CDR3, 45 bases in frame from the first base. The germline V gene supplies CDR1 SGHVS and CDR2 FQNEAQ. V lost 5 bases and J lost 9 bases, and the count of bases not matched to a germline gene is 10.